Shown below are 22 T cell receptor beta chains from a single sample sequenced in a study of pediatric ulcerative colitis. Profiled with immunoSEQ multiplex PCR; TCRdb holds only in-frame clones, not every one. The sample lists 57,000 or so clones; more than 75% were seen once. Sequencing was performed on blood. Every receptor here comes from a boy younger than 18 who was a control in a study of pediatric ulcerative colitis.

This chain uses TRBV18 with TRBJ2-5; a possible D gene is TRBD1 (6 bases). The CDR3 is 14 amino acids. V lost 3 bases to trimming and J lost 5 bases, with 13 bases between them. From germline, CDR1 is KGHSH and CDR2 LQKENI. The CDR3 sequence is CASSPDSVWETQYF. DNA for the CDR3: TGTGCCAGCTCACCGGACAGTGTGTGGGAGACCCAGTACTTC.

V and J are TRBV5-4 and TRBJ2-7, with 8 bases lining up with TRBD2. The CDR3 consists of 13 residues. V lost 6 bases, J lost 6 bases, and 8 bases stayed unmatched. In germline, CDR1 is SGHNT, CDR2 YYREEE (reference sequence). The CDR3 sequence: CASTRAGEREQYF. In DNA, the CDR3 is TGTGCCAGCACCCGAGCGGGAGAACGCGAGCAGTACTTC.

This clone was detected a few times. This chain uses TRBV2 with TRBJ2-7, with D possibly being TRBD1 or TRBD2 (5 bases each). The V end was cut by 6 bases, the J end by 2 bases, with 17 bases between. This CDR3 is 15 amino acids long. Germline CDR1 SNHLY, CDR2 FYNNEI. The CDR3 region has the DNA TGTGCCAGCAGGAGGCTTTTACCGGGACCCTACGAGCAGTACTTC. The encoded protein is CASRRLLPGPYEQYF. The whole variable domain, filled in from reference TRBV2 and TRBJ2-7, reads EPEVTQTPSHQVTQMGQEVILRCVPISNHLYFYWYRQILGQKVEFLVSFYNNEISEKSEIFDDQFSVERPDGSNFTLKIRSTKLEDSAMYFCASRRLLPGPYEQYFGPGTRLTVT.

The rearrangement links TRBV28 to TRBJ1-1; 7 nucleotides line up with TRBD1. CDR1 MDHEN and CDR2 SYDVKM come from the germline V gene. V trimming: 5 bases; J trimming: 5 bases; junction bases outside the gene matches: 8. The CDR3 is 14 amino acids. DNA for the CDR3: TGTGCCAGCAGTCCGGGGACAGAAGCGACTGAAGCTTTCTTT. Protein sequence: CASSPGTEATEAFF.

This clone came up a few times. The sample contains more than one DNA sequence encoding this CDR3. CDR3 in DNA: TGCGCCAGCAGTCCTCGACTAGCGGGAGGTTACGAGCAGTACTTC. It is translated as CASSPRLAGGYEQYF. The chain carries TRBV5-1 and TRBJ2-7; 13 positions match TRBD2. Germline V lookup: CDR1 SGHRS, CDR2 YFSETQ. Trimming cost V 5 bases and J 4 bases; bases outside gene matches: 6. CDR3 length equals 15 residues.

The count of this clone is one. The chain links TRBV7-8 to TRBJ2-7, with a weak D call TRBD1 (6 bases). The CDR3 is 17 residues long. Trimming removed 4 bases at V and 5 bases at J, with 24 bases between. Germline V lookup: CDR1 SGHVS, CDR2 FQNEAQ. The DNA of the CDR3 is TGTGCCAGCAGCTCACATGACCGTAAACAGGGTATCCACGAGCAGTACTTC. It is translated as CASSSHDRKQGIHEQYF.

Only one count was recorded for this clone. V usage is TRBV9 and J usage is TRBJ1-1, with D possibly matching TRBD1 (5 bases). V was shortened by 4 bases and J by 1 base, with 11 bases between the two germline ends. The CDR3 extends over 14 amino acids. Germline V gene lookup returns CDR1 SGDLS and CDR2 YYNGEE. The CDR3 DNA is TGTGCCAGCAGCACCGGGACGTCGAACACTGAAGCTTTCTTT. Protein: CASSTGTSNTEAFF.

This chain joins TRBV6-1 and TRBJ1-5; a possible D gene is TRBD1 (6 bases). Trimming took 2 bases from V and 6 from J, leaving 14 bases between them. The CDR3 is made up of 15 amino acids. Looked up from germline, CDR1 is MNHNS and CDR2 is SASEGT. The CDR3 here is CASSERGGGGQPQHF. The CDR3 region has the DNA TGTGCCAGCAGTGAAAGGGGGGGCGGCGGTCAGCCCCAGCATTTT.

The chain is built from TRBV28 and TRBJ1-1; D gene uncertain. In germline, CDR1 is MDHEN, CDR2 SYDVKM. V dropped 6 bases and J dropped 11 bases, with 10 bases sitting between them. The CDR3 sequence is 10 residues long. CDR3 sequence: CASSRSGAFF. The DNA for the CDR3 is TGTGCCAGCAGCCGGTCGGGGGCTTTCTTT.

In its sample, this clone was seen once. The J gene is TRBJ2-3, the V gene TRBV5-1; D ambiguous. Trimming took 1 base from V and 5 from J, leaving 14 bases between them. The CDR3 length is 15 residues. Germline V gene sequence: CDR1 SGHRS, CDR2 YFSETQ. CDR3 bases: TGCGCCAGCAGCTTGATCCAATCCGCGCAAGATACGCAGTATTTT. Translated: CASSLIQSAQDTQYF.

J is TRBJ1-1 and V is TRBV6-5; D remains unclear. The V gene's germline CDR1 is MNHEY and CDR2 SVGAGI. This CDR3 is 12 amino acids long. The germline V and J ends were trimmed by 8 bases and 3 bases, with 10 bases remaining between them. The CDR3, as DNA: TGTGCCAGCTGGGAAGGGTACACTGAAGCTTTCTTT. Translated, it gives CASWEGYTEAFF.

The chain carries TRBV15 and TRBJ2-7, with 8 positions matching TRBD1. Germline trimming cut 0 bases from V and 2 bases from J; bases unmatched to any gene: 6. Germline-derived CDR1 and CDR2 are LNHNV and YYDKDF (reference sequence). The CDR3 length is 16 residues. CDR3 amino acids: CATSRDIQGVTYEQYF. The CDR3 DNA reads TGTGCCACCAGCAGAGATATACAGGGGGTCACCTACGAGCAGTACTTC. The full variable domain, with the rest looked up from reference TRBV15 and TRBJ2-7, is DAMVIQNPRYQVTQFGKPVTLSCSQTLNHNVMYWYQQKSSQAPKLLFHYYDKDFNNEADTPDNFQSRRPNTSFCFLDIRSPGLGDTAMYLCATSRDIQGVTYEQYFGPGTRLTVT.

The rearrangement uses TRBV7-9 and TRBJ2-6, with 7 bases identical to TRBD1. The CDR3 runs to 17 residues. From germline, CDR1 is SEHNR and CDR2 FQNEAQ (reference sequence). With V trimmed by 5 bases and J by 0 bases, 7 bases remained unmatched. In DNA, the CDR3 is TGTGCCAGCAGCCATGGACAGGAGCTCTCTGGGGCCAACGTCCTGACTTTC. Protein sequence: CASSHGQELSGANVLTF.

This clone has just one count. The gene calls are TRBV6-5 and TRBJ2-7; TRBD1 agrees at 10 bases. From germline, CDR1 is MNHEY and CDR2 SVGAGI. The length of the CDR3 is 15 residues. Unmatched junction bases numbered 6, after V lost 5 bases and J lost 2 bases. The CDR3 region has the DNA TGTGCCAGCAGTCCCGGGACAGGGGTTACCTACGAGCAGTACTTC. Encoded protein: CASSPGTGVTYEQYF.

This clone showed up just once. V gene TRBV7-2 combines with J gene TRBJ1-5; 11 nucleotides align to TRBD1. V dropped 3 bases and J dropped 7; count of bases not matched to a gene: 2. The CDR3 spans 14 residues. Germline V lookup: CDR1 SGHTA, CDR2 FQGNSA. CDR3 in amino acids: CASSFGTGGQPQHF. The CDR3 nucleotides read TGTGCCAGCAGCTTCGGGACAGGGGGGCAGCCCCAGCATTTT.

This chain uses TRBV11-2 with TRBJ1-5; no definite D call. Trimming took off 0 bases at V and 1 base at J, with 7 bases between the two ends. CDR3 length equals 15 residues. Germline V gene sequence: CDR1 SGHAT, CDR2 FQNNGV. The CDR3 sequence is CASSLEGISNQPQHF. CDR3 nucleotides: TGTGCCAGCAGCTTAGAAGGGATCAGCAATCAGCCCCAGCATTTT.

In this sample, this clone turned up a few times. This chain uses TRBV27 with TRBJ1-5; TRBD1 might be the D (6 bases). Trimming took 5 bases from V and 7 from J, leaving 21 bases between them. The CDR3 is 16 amino acids. Germline loops: CDR1 MNHEY, CDR2 SMNVEV (reference sequence). The CDR3 nucleotides are TGTGCCAGCAGTCCCCTTTTGGGGGGCATAGAACAGCCCCAGCATTTT. Its protein is CASSPLLGGIEQPQHF.

The V call is TRBV10-3, the J call TRBJ1-1, with D possibly matching TRBD1 (5 bases). CDR1 is ENHRY and CDR2 is SYGVKD in the germline V gene. The CDR3 spans 15 residues. V gave up 2 bases and J gave up 0 bases, with 10 bases separating them. The CDR3 region is CAISELAGLNTEAFF. The CDR3 DNA reads TGTGCCATCAGTGAGCTCGCAGGGCTGAACACTGAAGCTTTCTTT.

This clone has a single count. Other DNA sequences in this specimen translate into the identical CDR3. The chain uses TRBV5-1 and TRBJ1-1; D remains ambiguous. Looked up from germline, CDR1 is SGHRS and CDR2 is YFSETQ. The CDR3 is 12 residues long. The ends were cut back, 8 bases at V and 1 base at J, with 9 bases in the middle. Written as DNA, the CDR3 is TGCGCCAGTTCGTCAGGGAACACTGAAGCTTTCTTT. It yields the protein CASSSGNTEAFF. Full variable domain (rest looked up from reference TRBV5-1 and TRBJ1-1): KAGVTQTPRYLIKTRGQQVTLSCSPISGHRSVSWYQQTPGQGLQFLFEYFSETQRNKGNFPGRFSGRQFSNSRSEMNVSTLELGDSALYLCASSSGNTEAFFGQGTRLTVV.

The rearrangement joins TRBV4-3 to TRBJ2-3; no clear D gene. Trimming cost V 1 base and J 2 bases, with 10 bases left between them. The CDR3 contains 15 residues. In germline, CDR1 is LGHNA, CDR2 YSLEER. CDR3 amino acids: CASSQGSSHTDTQYF. CDR3 nucleotide sequence: TGCGCCAGCAGCCAAGGATCGTCCCACACAGATACGCAGTATTTT.

The chain joins TRBV7-7 to TRBJ2-1; no reliable D call. V dropped 1 base and J dropped 1 base, with 11 bases sitting between them. Germline values: CDR1 SSHAT, CDR2 FNYEAQ (reference sequence). There are 16 residues in the CDR3. For the CDR3, the DNA is TGTGCCAGCAGCTTAGATGGTTCTAGTTCCTACAATGAGCAGTTCTTC. Protein product: CASSLDGSSSYNEQFF.

The genes are TRBV5-1 and TRBJ2-7; TRBD1 aligns across 9 bases. V was clipped by 4 bases and J by 3 bases; unmatched bases: 8. The CDR3 is made up of 15 amino acids. Germline V gene lookup returns CDR1 SGHRS and CDR2 YFSETQ. CDR3 in DNA: TGCGCCAGCAGCCCCTCGGGGACAGGGAGCTACGAGCAGTACTTC. Translated, it gives CASSPSGTGSYEQYF.